These 20 T cell receptor beta chains came from one sample sequenced in a study of T cell responses to AZD1222 COVID-19 vaccine. Sequenced by immunoSEQ multiplex PCR; TCRdb stores in-frame clones only, minus some. The repertoire holds fewer than 130,000 clones, about 94% seen once, with about 3.1% in the top ten. The sequences come from peripheral blood, collected 28 days after the second AZD1222 dose. The receptor set was obtained from an adult who received the AZD1222 COVID-19 vaccine.

The V and J genes are TRBV7-8 and TRBJ1-2, with TRBD1 matching 9 bases. Trimming took 5 bases from V and 8 from J; bases not matched to a gene: 12. The CDR3 is 15 amino acids. Germline CDR1 is SGHVS and CDR2 is FQNEAQ. CDR3 sequence: CASSTWTGVEVGYTF. CDR3 coding DNA: TGTGCCAGCAGCACTTGGACAGGGGTAGAGGTCGGCTACACCTTC.

J is TRBJ1-5 and V is TRBV7-8; possibly TRBD1 for D (6 bases). The ends were cut back, 1 base at V and 7 bases at J, with 23 bases in the middle. Germline lookup yields CDR1 SGHVS and CDR2 FQNEAQ. The CDR3 totals 18 residues. The CDR3 DNA follows: TGTGCCAGCAGCTTAGGGGCAGGGGCCTATCGGGGTAAACAGCCCCAGCATTTT. Protein sequence: CASSLGAGAYRGKQPQHF.

The rearrangement links TRBV28 to TRBJ2-5; 9 nucleotides agree with TRBD1. The trim removed 4 bases at V and 2 bases at J, leaving 8 bases unmatched. This CDR3 comprises 16 residues. The germline V gene has CDR1 MDHEN and CDR2 SYDVKM. The CDR3 spells CASSSPGQGRQETQYF. The CDR3 region has the DNA TGTGCCAGCAGTTCTCCAGGACAGGGGCGACAAGAGACCCAGTACTTC.

V and J are TRBV18 and TRBJ2-2; tentatively, D is TRBD1 (6 bases). The CDR3 has 16 amino acids. Germline CDR1 reads KGHSH; CDR2 reads LQKENI. V lost 1 base and J lost 2, with 11 bases in between. The CDR3 DNA sequence: TGTGCCAGCTCACCACTCCAGGGGTCCAACACCGGGGAGCTGTTTTTT. This translates into CASSPLQGSNTGELFF.

The chain combines TRBV6-2 or TRBV6-3 with TRBJ1-2, with D unresolved. The CDR3 sequence is 14 residues long. CDR1 MNHEY and CDR2 SVGEGT come from the germline V gene. V gave up 2 bases and J gave up 2 bases, with 9 bases separating them. The CDR3 is CASSYHRWNYGYTF. In DNA, the CDR3 is TGTGCCAGCAGTTACCATCGATGGAACTATGGCTACACCTTC.

The chain has TRBV7-8 and TRBJ2-5; D may correspond to TRBD1 or TRBD2 (7 bases each). The germline gives CDR1 SGHVS, CDR2 FQNEAQ. The CDR3 totals 13 residues. Trimming removed 5 bases at V and 9 bases at J, with 16 bases between. The CDR3 sequence is CASSQGGAIAQYF. CDR3 nucleotide sequence: TGTGCCAGCAGCCAGGGGGGGGCTATAGCCCAGTACTTC.

V is TRBV7-6 and J is TRBJ2-2, with D unresolved. The V end lost 1 base, the J end lost 1 base, and 7 bases lay between the germline ends. Germline V CDR1 and CDR2: SGHVS, FNYEAQ. This CDR3 has 15 amino acids. CDR3 nucleotide sequence: TGTGCCAGCAGCTTAGGTGACCGGAACACCGGGGAGCTGTTTTTT. Protein: CASSLGDRNTGELFF.

The chain is built from TRBV15 and TRBJ2-1, with D tentatively TRBD2 (6 bases). Germline V gene data show CDR1 as LNHNV and CDR2 as YYDKDF (reference sequence). CDR3 length equals 16 residues. The V end lost 3 bases, the J end lost 7 bases, and 19 bases lay between the germline ends. For the CDR3, the DNA is TGTGCCACCAGCAGTAAGCGGGTTAAGGAGGGAAATGAGCAGTTCTTC. It specifies CATSSKRVKEGNEQFF.

CDR3 DNA sequence: TGTGCCAGCAGCTTCTATAACGGGGTTACTAGCGGGGAGACCCAGTACTTC. It encodes CASSFYNGVTSGETQYF. This chain connects TRBV5-4 to TRBJ2-5; 9 bases line up with TRBD2. Looked up from germline, CDR1 is SGHNT and CDR2 is YYREEE (reference sequence). This CDR3 spans 17 amino acids. After removal of 2 bases from V and 5 bases from J, the junction contained 13 bases not matched to a gene.

This rearrangement joins TRBV19 to TRBJ1-2; 9 bases agree with TRBD1. The CDR3 totals 17 residues. Germline trimming cut 4 bases from V and 3 bases from J; bases unmatched to any gene: 12. Per germline, CDR1 LNHDA and CDR2 SQIVND (reference sequence). CDR3 protein: CASSTTGQGAIHYGYTF. DNA for the CDR3: TGTGCCAGTAGTACAACGGGACAGGGCGCCATTCACTATGGCTACACCTTC.

In this sample, this clone turned up a few times. The sample has other DNA sequences that encode this CDR3 too. V gene TRBV19 combines with J gene TRBJ1-1; D gene uncertain. Germline assignment: CDR1 LNHDA and CDR2 SQIVND (reference sequence). Trimming pared 1 base from V and 1 base from J, leaving 1 base between. The CDR3 extends over 12 amino acids. In DNA, the CDR3 is TGTGCCAGTAGTATAGGGAACACTGAAGCTTTCTTT. This codes for CASSIGNTEAFF.

This clone was observed once. V and J are TRBV27 and TRBJ1-6, with 12 bases matching TRBD1. Per the germline V gene, CDR1 is MNHEY and CDR2 is SMNVEV (reference sequence). After removal of 5 bases from V and 10 bases from J, the junction contained 3 bases not matched to a gene. The CDR3 totals 14 residues. The CDR3 DNA sequence: TGTGCCAGCAGTCCGGGACAGGGGGCATCACCCCTCCACTTT. Amino acid sequence: CASSPGQGASPLHF.

The V call is TRBV19, the J call TRBJ2-1; D not resolved. The germline CDR1 and CDR2 sequences are LNHDA and SQIVND (reference sequence). Between the trimmed V and J ends, which lost 3 bases and 6 bases, there was a span of 15 bases. The CDR3 totals 15 residues. The DNA of the CDR3 is TGTGCCAGTAGTATGGCTGTGTTAGGCTCCAATGAGCAGTTCTTC. It is translated as CASSMAVLGSNEQFF.

This chain links TRBV6-5 with TRBJ1-1; D might be TRBD1 (5 bases). The germline V and J ends were trimmed by 3 bases and 5 bases, with 16 bases remaining between them. Germline CDR1 and CDR2: MNHEY and SVGAGI. The CDR3 loop spans 15 amino acids. The CDR3 nucleotides are TGTGCCAGCAGTTATGGGCGGAAGGGGAGTACTGAAGCTTTCTTT. Translation: CASSYGRKGSTEAFF.

The J gene is TRBJ2-3, the V gene TRBV13, with TRBD1 as a possible D gene (5 bases). This CDR3 comprises 16 residues. Germline V CDR1 and CDR2: PRHDT, FYEKMQ (reference sequence). The V end was cut by 5 bases, the J end by 2 bases, with 17 bases between. The CDR3 reads CASSTRVNRNTDTQYF. CDR3 coding DNA: TGTGCCAGCAGCACCAGGGTGAATAGGAACACAGATACGCAGTATTTT.

The chain employs TRBV6-5 and TRBJ1-1; 11 positions match TRBD1. CDR1 and CDR2 (germline): MNHEY, SVGAGI. After removal of 6 bases from V and 4 bases from J, the junction contained 7 bases not matched to a gene. This CDR3 spans 15 amino acids. This CDR3 is CASRGQGESGTEAFF. The CDR3 DNA is TGTGCCAGCAGGGGACAGGGGGAGTCGGGCACTGAAGCTTTCTTT.

This clone was seen once. CDR3 loop: CASSFLGATYEQYF. CDR3 DNA sequence: TGTGCCAGCAGCTTCCTAGGGGCTACCTACGAGCAGTACTTC. The chain employs TRBV7-9 and TRBJ2-7; D may be TRBD1 (5 bases). CDR1 is SEHNR, CDR2 FQNEAQ, per germline (reference sequence). V gave up 3 bases and J gave up 2 bases, with 11 bases separating them. The CDR3 covers 14 residues.

This chain connects TRBV28 to TRBJ2-5; the match to TRBD1 covers 7 bases. In germline, CDR1 is MDHEN, CDR2 SYDVKM. The CDR3 runs 14 residues. With V trimmed by 6 bases and J by 4 bases, 8 bases remained unmatched. The chain's CDR3 is CASRTTGVGETQYF. The CDR3 DNA sequence: TGTGCCAGCAGGACAACAGGGGTAGGAGAGACCCAGTACTTC.

The chain employs TRBV19 and TRBJ2-1, with TRBD2 matching 10 bases. The CDR3 is 15 amino acids. The germline V gene encodes CDR1 LNHDA and CDR2 SQIVND (reference sequence). Trimming at V came to 6 bases and at J to 9 bases, leaving 11 bases not matched to a gene. The CDR3 sequence is CASRSSGSSQVEQFF. CDR3 sequence (DNA): TGTGCCAGTAGGTCTAGCGGGAGTTCTCAGGTTGAGCAGTTCTTC.

Here the CDR3 reads CASSLVDDTDTQYF. The CDR3, as DNA: TGCGCCAGCAGCTTGGTTGACGACACAGATACGCAGTATTTT. The rearrangement uses TRBV5-1 and TRBJ2-3; D is unclear. The CDR3 is 14 residues long. Germline CDR1 is SGHRS and CDR2 is YFSETQ. Trimming removed 0 bases at V and 2 bases at J, with 7 bases between.